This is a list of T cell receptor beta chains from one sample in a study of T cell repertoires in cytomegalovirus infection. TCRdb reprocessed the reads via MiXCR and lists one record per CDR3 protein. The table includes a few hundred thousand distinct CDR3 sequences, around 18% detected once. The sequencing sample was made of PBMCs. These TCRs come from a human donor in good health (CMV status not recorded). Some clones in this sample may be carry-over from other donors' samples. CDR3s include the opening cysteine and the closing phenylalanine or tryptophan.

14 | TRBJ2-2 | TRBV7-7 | CASSFGRGFGELFF
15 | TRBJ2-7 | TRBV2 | CASSEGQAGSYEQYF
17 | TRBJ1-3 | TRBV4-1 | CASSQGGQGYSGNTIYF
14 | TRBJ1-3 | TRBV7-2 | CASSLRQGGNTIYF
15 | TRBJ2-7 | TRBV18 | CASSPPLGLSYEQYF
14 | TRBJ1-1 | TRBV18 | CASSPRTGGTEAFF
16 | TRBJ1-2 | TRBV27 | CASSLGTGGINYGYTF
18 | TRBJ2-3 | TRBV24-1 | CATSDSDTTSGRTDTQYF
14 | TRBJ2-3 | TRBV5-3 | CASTPQASTDTQYF
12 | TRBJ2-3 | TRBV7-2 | CASSQLGDTQYF
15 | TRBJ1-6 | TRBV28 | CASRPSEDRYSPLHF
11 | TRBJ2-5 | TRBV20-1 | CSAGDRGTQYF
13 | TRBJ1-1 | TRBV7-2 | CASSWTGNTEAFF
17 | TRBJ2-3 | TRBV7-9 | CASSLRMGQGGADTQYF
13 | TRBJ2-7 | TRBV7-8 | CASSLATDSEQYF
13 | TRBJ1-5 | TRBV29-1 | CSGDRGKNQPQHF
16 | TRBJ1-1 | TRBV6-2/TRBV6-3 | CASSYEVPGGITEAFF
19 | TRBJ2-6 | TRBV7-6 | CASSRSNGLKSSGANVLTF
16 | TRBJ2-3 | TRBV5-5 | CASSLISRTRGDTQYF
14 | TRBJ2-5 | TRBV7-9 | CASSPPAREETQYF
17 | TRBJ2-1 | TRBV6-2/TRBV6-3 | CASLGLAGALSYNEQFF
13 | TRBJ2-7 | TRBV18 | CASSRTAAYEQYF
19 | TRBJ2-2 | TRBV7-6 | CASRTPAQGLKSRTGELFF